This TCR beta chain was retrieved from a study of shared clonotypes between healthy human individuals. Study background: Each donor's CD8 memory used one plate, CD8 naive two, each CD4 subset three. Overall study results and limits: Lower generation probabilities were found for non-shared clonotypes than for those shared by all four donors.

As concerns this clone: Its antigen remains unknown.

Sequenced by immunoSEQ multiplex PCR; TCRdb stores in-frame clones only, minus some. Here the sample spans some 380,000 clones, 96% being singletons. HIV-negative, healthy adults without recent acute infections or vaccinations were the donors. The CDR3 contains 13 residues. Germline V lookup: CDR1 SGHAT, CDR2 FQNNGV. Trimming shortened V by 3 bases and J by 6 bases, and 12 bases separated the two germline ends. The source material was memory CD8+ T cells sorted from blood. As for subset: CD45RO+ cells pooled with CCR7-negative TemRA cells. The sequence derives from a man aged 30-40 years in good health. The V and J genes are TRBV11-2 and TRBJ2-7; a possible D gene is TRBD1 (5 bases). CDR3 DNA sequence: TGTGCCAGCAGCTTTTCCAGGGAAGGCGAGCAGTACTTC. Amino acids: CASSFSREGEQYF.